Reported below is one TCR beta chain. TCRdb's copy holds only in-frame clones and misses some; the assay was immunoSEQ multiplex PCR. Seen here are around 60,000 clones, less than 90% observed once, and the top ten hold approximately 5%. The CDR3 consists of 15 residues. CDR1 and CDR2 from the germline V gene are LNHDA and SQIVND (reference sequence). The V segment lost 6 bases and the J segment 2 bases; nucleotides outside the gene matches: 5. This sample stems from a study of technical replicates of blood from several donors. The rearrangement links TRBV19 to TRBJ1-2; 11 bases map to TRBD1. The sequence came from a human donor in good health. Some clones in this sample may be carry-over from other donors' samples. Sequenced: PBMCs. The CDR3 coding sequence is TGTGCCAGTAGCACCGGGACAGGGGGGAACTATGGCTACACCTTC. Encoded protein: CASSTGTGGNYGYTF.